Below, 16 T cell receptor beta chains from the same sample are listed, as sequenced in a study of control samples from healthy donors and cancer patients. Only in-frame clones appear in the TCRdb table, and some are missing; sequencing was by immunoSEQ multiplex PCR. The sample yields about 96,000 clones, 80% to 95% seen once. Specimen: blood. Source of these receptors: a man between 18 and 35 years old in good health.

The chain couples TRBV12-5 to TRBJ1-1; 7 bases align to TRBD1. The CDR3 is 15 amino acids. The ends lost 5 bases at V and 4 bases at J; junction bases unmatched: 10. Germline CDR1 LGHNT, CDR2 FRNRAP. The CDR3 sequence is CASGRKNRGGTEAFF. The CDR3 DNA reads TGTGCTAGTGGTCGAAAAAACAGGGGCGGCACTGAAGCTTTCTTT.

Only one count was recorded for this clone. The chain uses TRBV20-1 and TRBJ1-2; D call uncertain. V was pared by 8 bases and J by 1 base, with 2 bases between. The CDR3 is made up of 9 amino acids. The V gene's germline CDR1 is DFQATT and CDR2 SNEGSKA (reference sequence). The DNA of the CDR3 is TGCAGTTTTAACTATGGCTACACCTTC. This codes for CSFNYGYTF.

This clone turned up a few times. The CDR3 region is CASSQDMRGPPSDEQFF. CDR3 nucleotides: TGCGCCAGCAGCCAAGATATGAGGGGACCCCCGAGCGATGAGCAGTTCTTC. The rearrangement uses TRBV4-3 and TRBJ2-1; tentatively, D is TRBD1 or TRBD2 (5 bases each). Trimming shortened V by 0 bases and J by 8 bases, and 20 bases separated the two germline ends. This CDR3 contains 17 residues. CDR1 is LGHNA and CDR2 is YSLEER in the germline V gene.

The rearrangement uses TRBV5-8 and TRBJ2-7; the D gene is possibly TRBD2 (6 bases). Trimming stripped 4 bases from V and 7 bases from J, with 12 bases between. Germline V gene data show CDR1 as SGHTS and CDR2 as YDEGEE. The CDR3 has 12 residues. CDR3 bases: TGTGCCAGCAGCCCCCGGGACTGGGAGCAGTACTTC. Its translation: CASSPRDWEQYF.

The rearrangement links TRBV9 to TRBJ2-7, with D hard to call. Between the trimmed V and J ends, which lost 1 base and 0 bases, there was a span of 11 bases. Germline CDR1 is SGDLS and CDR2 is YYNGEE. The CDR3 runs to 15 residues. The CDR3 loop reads CASSVFAESSYEQYF. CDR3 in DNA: TGTGCCAGCAGCGTATTTGCTGAGAGCTCCTACGAGCAGTACTTC.

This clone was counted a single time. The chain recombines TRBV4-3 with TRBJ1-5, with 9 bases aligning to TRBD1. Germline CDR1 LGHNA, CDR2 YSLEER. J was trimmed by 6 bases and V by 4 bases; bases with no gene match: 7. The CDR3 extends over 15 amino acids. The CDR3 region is CASSPTGQGGQPQHF. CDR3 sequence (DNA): TGCGCCAGCAGCCCCACGGGACAGGGAGGTCAGCCCCAGCATTTT.

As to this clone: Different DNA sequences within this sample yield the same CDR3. In DNA form, the CDR3 reads TGTGCCAGCATCCTAGAGTTGATAGCGGCTTACAATGAGCAGTTCTTC. This encodes CASILELIAAYNEQFF. The rearrangement joins TRBV5-8 to TRBJ2-1; TRBD2 might be the D (6 bases). The germline V gene encodes CDR1 SGHTS and CDR2 YDEGEE. The CDR3 consists of 16 residues. Trimming cost V 6 bases and J 4 bases, with 20 bases left between them.

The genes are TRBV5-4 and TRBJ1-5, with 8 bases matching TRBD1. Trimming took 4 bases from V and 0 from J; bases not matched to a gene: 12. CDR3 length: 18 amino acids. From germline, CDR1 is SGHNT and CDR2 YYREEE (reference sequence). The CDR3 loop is CASSLGGTGDYSNQPQHF. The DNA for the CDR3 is TGTGCCAGCAGCCTTGGGGGGACAGGAGATTATAGCAATCAGCCCCAGCATTTT.

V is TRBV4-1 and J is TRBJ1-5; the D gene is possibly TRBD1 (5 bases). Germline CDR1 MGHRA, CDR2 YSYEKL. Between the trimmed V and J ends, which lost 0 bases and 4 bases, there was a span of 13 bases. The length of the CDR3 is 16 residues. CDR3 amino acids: CASSQELWTSNQPQHF. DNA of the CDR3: TGCGCCAGCAGCCAAGAGTTGTGGACATCGAATCAGCCCCAGCATTTT.

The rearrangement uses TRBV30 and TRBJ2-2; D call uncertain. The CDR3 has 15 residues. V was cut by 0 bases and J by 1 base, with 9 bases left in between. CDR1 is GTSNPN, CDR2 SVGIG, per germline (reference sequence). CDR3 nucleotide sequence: TGTGCCTGGAGTGTACAGACTTTGAACACCGGGGAGCTGTTTTTT. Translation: CAWSVQTLNTGELFF.

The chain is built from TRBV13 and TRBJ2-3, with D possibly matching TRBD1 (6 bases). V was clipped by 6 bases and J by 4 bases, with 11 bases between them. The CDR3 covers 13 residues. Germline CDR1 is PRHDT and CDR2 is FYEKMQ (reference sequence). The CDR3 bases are TGTGCCAGCAGGAATAGGGGGTCAGATACGCAGTATTTT. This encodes CASRNRGSDTQYF.

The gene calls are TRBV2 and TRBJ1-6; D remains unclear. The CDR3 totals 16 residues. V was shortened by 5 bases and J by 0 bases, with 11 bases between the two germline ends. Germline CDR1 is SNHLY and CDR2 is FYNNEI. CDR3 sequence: CASSREQSSYNSPLHF. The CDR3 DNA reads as TGTGCCAGCAGTCGGGAACAGAGCTCCTATAATTCACCCCTCCACTTT.

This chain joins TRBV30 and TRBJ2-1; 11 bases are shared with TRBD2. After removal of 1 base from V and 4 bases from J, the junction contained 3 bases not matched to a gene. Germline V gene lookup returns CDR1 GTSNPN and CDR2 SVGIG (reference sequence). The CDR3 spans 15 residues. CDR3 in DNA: TGTGCCTGGAGTGGACTAGCGGGACAATACAATGAGCAGTTCTTC. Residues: CAWSGLAGQYNEQFF.

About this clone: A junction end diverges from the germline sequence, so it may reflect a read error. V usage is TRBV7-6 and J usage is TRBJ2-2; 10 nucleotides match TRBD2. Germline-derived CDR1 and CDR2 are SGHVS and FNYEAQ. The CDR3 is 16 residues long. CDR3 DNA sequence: TGTGCCAGCAGTTTAGCGGGAGGAACTTACACCGGGGAGCTGTTTTTT. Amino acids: CASSLAGGTYTGELFF.

CDR3 sequence: CASSAGTGVDGYTF. The CDR3 region has the DNA TGTGCCAGCAGCGCGGGGACAGGGGTTGATGGCTACACCTTC. The chain is built from TRBV5-6 and TRBJ1-2; 10 bases are shared with TRBD1. The CDR3 is 14 amino acids. V lost 4 bases to trimming and J lost 6 bases; unmatched junction nucleotides: 6. In germline, CDR1 is SGHDT, CDR2 YYEEEE.

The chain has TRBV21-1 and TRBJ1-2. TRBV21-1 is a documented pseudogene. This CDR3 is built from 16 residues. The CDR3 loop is CASTSVPAHKDYGYTF. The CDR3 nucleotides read TGTGCCAGCACCTCCGTGCCGGCTCATAAGGACTATGGCTACACCTTC.